A selection of T cell receptor beta chains follows, all from one sample in a study of T cells after yellow fever vaccination. TCRdb reprocessed the 5' RACE reads via MiXCR and lists one record per CDR3 protein. The sample records about 300,000 distinct CDR3 sequences, 7.5% to 9% being singletons. The sample consisted of CD4+ T cells sorted from PBMCs, taken 5 days after the yellow fever booster vaccination. The origin of the receptors is a man aged 18 to 29 who received the YFV17D yellow fever vaccine. CDR3s include the opening cysteine and the closing phenylalanine or tryptophan. Each record gives: V gene, clone size, D gene, CDR3 length, J gene, CDR3 DNA, CDR3 protein. D genes are given only for firm matches. Clone size is shown for a subset of rows, as once, few, many or a class of expanded clone.

v_call: TRBV7-9; clone_size: few; d_call: TRBD1; cdr3_length: 13; j_call: TRBJ2-5; cdr3_nt: TGTGCCAGCAGCGCGACAGGGTTCGAGACCCAGTACTTC; cdr3_aa: CASSATGFETQYF
v_call: TRBV29-1; clone_size: many; d_call: NA; cdr3_length: 12; j_call: TRBJ2-7; cdr3_nt: TGCACCGCCATCGGGGGTTTAGGCGAGCAGTACTTC; cdr3_aa: CTAIGGLGEQYF
v_call: TRBV23-1; clone_size: few; d_call: TRBD1; cdr3_length: 21; j_call: TRBJ1-5; cdr3_nt: TGCGCCAGCAGAATTTCCGGACTTCGGGACAGGGAGAATTATAGCAATCAGCCCCAGCATTTT; cdr3_aa: CASRISGLRDRENYSNQPQHF
v_call: TRBV24-1; clone_size: NA; d_call: NA; cdr3_length: 15; j_call: TRBJ2-3; cdr3_nt: TGTGCCACCAGTGATGGAGGGGCGGGCACAGATACGCAGTATTTT; cdr3_aa: CATSDGGAGTDTQYF
v_call: TRBV28; clone_size: few; d_call: NA; cdr3_length: 16; j_call: TRBJ1-2; cdr3_nt: TGTGCCAGCAGTTTGATAGACAGACAAGCTAACTATGGCTACACCTTC; cdr3_aa: CASSLIDRQANYGYTF
v_call: TRBV6-1; clone_size: few; d_call: NA; cdr3_length: 13; j_call: TRBJ2-5; cdr3_nt: TGTGCCAGCAGTGAACGGTACCAAGAGACCCAGTACTTC; cdr3_aa: CASSERYQETQYF
v_call: TRBV29-1; clone_size: NA; d_call: TRBD1; cdr3_length: 17; j_call: TRBJ2-6; cdr3_nt: TGCAGCGTTGGACTAGGACAGGGTACTTCTGGGGCCAACGTCCTGACTTTC; cdr3_aa: CSVGLGQGTSGANVLTF
v_call: TRBV5-4; clone_size: NA; d_call: TRBD2; cdr3_length: 17; j_call: TRBJ2-5; cdr3_nt: TGTGCCAGCAGCTTATTTGGCGCGGGGGGGCCTGTGGAGACCCAGTACTTC; cdr3_aa: CASSLFGAGGPVETQYF
v_call: TRBV6-5; clone_size: few; d_call: TRBD2; cdr3_length: 17; j_call: TRBJ2-2; cdr3_nt: TGTGCCAGCAGTCGCCAGTCGGGACTAGCGGGGGTCGGGGAGCTGTTTTTT; cdr3_aa: CASSRQSGLAGVGELFF
v_call: TRBV7-8; clone_size: few; d_call: NA; cdr3_length: 15; j_call: TRBJ2-7; cdr3_nt: TGTGCCAGCAGCTCTTCGGTAGGGATCTCCTTCGAGCAGTACTTC; cdr3_aa: CASSSSVGISFEQYF
v_call: TRBV7-3; clone_size: NA; d_call: NA; cdr3_length: 13; j_call: TRBJ1-2; cdr3_nt: TGTGCCAGCAGCTCCGGGGAGGGGTTCGGCTACACCTTC; cdr3_aa: CASSSGEGFGYTF
v_call: TRBV6-2/TRBV6-3; clone_size: few; d_call: NA; cdr3_length: 13; j_call: TRBJ2-4; cdr3_nt: TGTGCCAGCAGTTACCCTGGAGTAAACATTCAGTACTTC; cdr3_aa: CASSYPGVNIQYF
v_call: TRBV5-1; clone_size: few; d_call: NA; cdr3_length: 13; j_call: TRBJ1-4; cdr3_nt: TGCGCCAGCAGCGACCAAACTGATGAAAAACTGTTTTTT; cdr3_aa: CASSDQTDEKLFF
v_call: TRBV10-3; clone_size: NA; d_call: NA; cdr3_length: 12; j_call: TRBJ2-2; cdr3_nt: TGTGCCATCACCCAGGATCACGGGGAGCTGTTTTTT; cdr3_aa: CAITQDHGELFF
v_call: TRBV4-1; clone_size: NA; d_call: NA; cdr3_length: 14; j_call: TRBJ1-1; cdr3_nt: TGCGCCAGCAGCCCGGTTGGGAGGAACACTGAAGCTTTCTTT; cdr3_aa: CASSPVGRNTEAFF
v_call: TRBV3-1; clone_size: few; d_call: NA; cdr3_length: 14; j_call: TRBJ1-1; cdr3_nt: TGTGCCAGCAGCCAGGGGGGAGGTAGCACTGAAGCTTTCTTT; cdr3_aa: CASSQGGGSTEAFF
v_call: TRBV18; clone_size: NA; d_call: TRBD2; cdr3_length: 16; j_call: TRBJ2-1; cdr3_nt: TGTGCCAGCTCACCGCCGGGACTAGCGGGGGTCAATGAGCAGTTCTTC; cdr3_aa: CASSPPGLAGVNEQFF
v_call: TRBV3-1; clone_size: NA; d_call: NA; cdr3_length: 14; j_call: TRBJ2-5; cdr3_nt: TGTGCCAGCAGCCGAGGCTCGGGGACCGAGACCCAGTACTTC; cdr3_aa: CASSRGSGTETQYF
v_call: TRBV5-1; clone_size: many; d_call: NA; cdr3_length: 15; j_call: TRBJ1-5; cdr3_nt: TGCGCCAGCAGCGTCGGGGAGCATAGCAATCAGCCCCAGCATTTT; cdr3_aa: CASSVGEHSNQPQHF
v_call: TRBV5-6; clone_size: once; d_call: NA; cdr3_length: 14; j_call: TRBJ1-2; cdr3_nt: TGTGCCAGCAGCGCTGGGCGTCCGGGCTATGGCTACACCTTC; cdr3_aa: CASSAGRPGYGYTF
v_call: TRBV27; clone_size: few; d_call: NA; cdr3_length: 15; j_call: TRBJ2-5; cdr3_nt: TGTGCCAGCAGTTTATCCCGGGGTGAGGAAGAGACCCAGTACTTC; cdr3_aa: CASSLSRGEEETQYF
v_call: TRBV20-1; clone_size: few; d_call: TRBD2; cdr3_length: 15; j_call: TRBJ2-5; cdr3_nt: TGCAGTGCTTTACGGACTAGCGGGGGCCAAGAGACCCAGTACTTC; cdr3_aa: CSALRTSGGQETQYF
v_call: TRBV12-5; clone_size: NA; d_call: NA; cdr3_length: 13; j_call: TRBJ1-1; cdr3_nt: TGTGCTAGTGGGCTGCTGGGGGACACTGAAGCTTTCTTT; cdr3_aa: CASGLLGDTEAFF
v_call: TRBV12-3/TRBV12-4; clone_size: many; d_call: TRBD1; cdr3_length: 16; j_call: TRBJ1-1; cdr3_nt: TGTGCCAGCAGTCCTCTCCCGACAGGGTTGAACACTGAAGCTTTCTTT; cdr3_aa: CASSPLPTGLNTEAFF
v_call: TRBV7-6; clone_size: NA; d_call: NA; cdr3_length: 14; j_call: TRBJ2-3; cdr3_nt: TGTGCCAGCAGCTTAGAATCCCAGGGGAGGACGCAGTATTTT; cdr3_aa: CASSLESQGRTQYF
v_call: TRBV20-1; clone_size: NA; d_call: TRBD1; cdr3_length: 12; j_call: TRBJ1-5; cdr3_nt: TGCAGTGCTGGGGACAGGGAGCAGCCCCAGCATTTT; cdr3_aa: CSAGDREQPQHF
v_call: TRBV12-3/TRBV12-4; clone_size: many; d_call: TRBD1; cdr3_length: 14; j_call: TRBJ1-1; cdr3_nt: TGTGCCAGCAGTGTACCGGGACAGGGGACTGAAGCTTTCTTT; cdr3_aa: CASSVPGQGTEAFF
v_call: TRBV10-3; clone_size: NA; d_call: TRBD1; cdr3_length: 12; j_call: TRBJ1-2; cdr3_nt: TGTGCCATCAGTCAGGGGGGTAAAGGCTACACCTTC; cdr3_aa: CAISQGGKGYTF
v_call: TRBV21-1; clone_size: many; d_call: NA; cdr3_length: 18; j_call: TRBJ2-2; cdr3_nt: TGTGCCAGCAGCAAAGGGAAAGGGACAGGGGAGGAGTCCGGGGAGCTGTTTTTT; cdr3_aa: CASSKGKGTGEESGELFF
v_call: TRBV24-1; clone_size: few; d_call: TRBD1; cdr3_length: 14; j_call: TRBJ1-6; cdr3_nt: TGTGCCACCAGGGGGGACAGCAATAATTCACCCCTCCACTTT; cdr3_aa: CATRGDSNNSPLHF
v_call: TRBV7-2; clone_size: many; d_call: NA; cdr3_length: 13; j_call: TRBJ1-5; cdr3_nt: TGTGCCAGCAGCTTTCGGGCGACTCAGCCCCAGCATTTT; cdr3_aa: CASSFRATQPQHF
v_call: TRBV15; clone_size: NA; d_call: TRBD1; cdr3_length: 16; j_call: TRBJ1-4; cdr3_nt: TGTGCCACCAGCAGAGGACAGGGTTTTTTGGATGAAAAACTGTTTTTT; cdr3_aa: CATSRGQGFLDEKLFF
v_call: TRBV7-6; clone_size: NA; d_call: NA; cdr3_length: 15; j_call: TRBJ2-5; cdr3_nt: TGTGCCAGCAGCTTAGGGCAGGGGTACCAAGAGACCCAGTACTTC; cdr3_aa: CASSLGQGYQETQYF
v_call: TRBV9; clone_size: many; d_call: NA; cdr3_length: 15; j_call: TRBJ2-3; cdr3_nt: TGTGCCAGCAGCGTAAGTGGGTCGGGCACAGATACGCAGTATTTT; cdr3_aa: CASSVSGSGTDTQYF
v_call: TRBV27; clone_size: NA; d_call: NA; cdr3_length: 15; j_call: TRBJ2-5; cdr3_nt: TGTGCCAGCAGTTTAGGGTGGAGGGGACAAGAGACCCAGTACTTC; cdr3_aa: CASSLGWRGQETQYF
v_call: TRBV10-3; clone_size: many; d_call: NA; cdr3_length: 16; j_call: TRBJ1-2; cdr3_nt: TGTGCCATCAGTGCGTCGCAGGCCACGAGTTTCTATGGCTACACCTTC; cdr3_aa: CAISASQATSFYGYTF
v_call: TRBV7-9; clone_size: NA; d_call: TRBD1; cdr3_length: 14; j_call: TRBJ2-4; cdr3_nt: TGTGCCAGCAGCTCCTGGACAGGGATTGGCATTCAGTACTTC; cdr3_aa: CASSSWTGIGIQYF
v_call: TRBV5-1; clone_size: many; d_call: NA; cdr3_length: 14; j_call: TRBJ2-1; cdr3_nt: TGCGCCAGCAGCTTGGGGGCGTCCGCCAATGAGCAGTTCTTC; cdr3_aa: CASSLGASANEQFF
v_call: TRBV7-9; clone_size: NA; d_call: NA; cdr3_length: 15; j_call: TRBJ2-5; cdr3_nt: TGTGCCAGCAGCTTAGTCTATCGCTCCCAAGAGACCCAGTACTTC; cdr3_aa: CASSLVYRSQETQYF
v_call: TRBV5-6; clone_size: few; d_call: NA; cdr3_length: 16; j_call: TRBJ1-5; cdr3_nt: TGTGCCAGCAGCTTGGGGGGCGCCCGCGCCGTAGAGACCCAGCATTTT; cdr3_aa: CASSLGGARAVETQHF
v_call: TRBV20-1; clone_size: many; d_call: NA; cdr3_length: 13; j_call: TRBJ1-1; cdr3_nt: TGCAGTGCCCCGAGGTACAGGGCCACTGAAGCTTTCTTT; cdr3_aa: CSAPRYRATEAFF
v_call: TRBV7-2; clone_size: few; d_call: NA; cdr3_length: 15; j_call: TRBJ1-1; cdr3_nt: TGTGCCAGCAGCTTAGATGGGGCGATGAACACTGAAGCTTTCTTT; cdr3_aa: CASSLDGAMNTEAFF
v_call: TRBV5-1; clone_size: few; d_call: NA; cdr3_length: 15; j_call: TRBJ1-1; cdr3_nt: TGCGCCAGCAGCTTCCAGGGGTCCCAGGGAACTGAAGCTTTCTTT; cdr3_aa: CASSFQGSQGTEAFF
v_call: TRBV5-1; clone_size: many; d_call: NA; cdr3_length: 14; j_call: TRBJ1-2; cdr3_nt: TGCGCCAGCAGCTTGGAAGCCAGAAACTATGGCTACACCTTC; cdr3_aa: CASSLEARNYGYTF
v_call: TRBV20-1; clone_size: few; d_call: NA; cdr3_length: 14; j_call: TRBJ1-5; cdr3_nt: TGCAGTGCGACACAGGGAAATAGCAATCAGCCCCAGCATTTT; cdr3_aa: CSATQGNSNQPQHF
v_call: TRBV7-3; clone_size: few; d_call: NA; cdr3_length: 15; j_call: TRBJ2-2; cdr3_nt: TGTGCCAGCAGCAAACTAGGGACGGTCAACGGGGAGCTGTTTTTT; cdr3_aa: CASSKLGTVNGELFF
v_call: TRBV4-3; clone_size: NA; d_call: NA; cdr3_length: 14; j_call: TRBJ1-2; cdr3_nt: TGCGCCAGCAGCCCCGGCCCGGGGGCCTATGGCTACACCTTC; cdr3_aa: CASSPGPGAYGYTF
v_call: TRBV10-3; clone_size: NA; d_call: TRBD1; cdr3_length: 15; j_call: TRBJ1-4; cdr3_nt: TGTGCCATCAGCCCCGGGACAGGGAATAATGAAAAACTGTTTTTT; cdr3_aa: CAISPGTGNNEKLFF
v_call: TRBV7-9; clone_size: few; d_call: NA; cdr3_length: 14; j_call: TRBJ2-2; cdr3_nt: TGTGCCAGCAGCTTATGGGGCGACACCGGGGAGCTGTTTTTT; cdr3_aa: CASSLWGDTGELFF
v_call: TRBV24-1; clone_size: NA; d_call: NA; cdr3_length: 19; j_call: TRBJ2-5; cdr3_nt: TGTGCCACCAGTGACCGGGACACCAAGAGACATGCATACCAAGAGACCCAGTACTTC; cdr3_aa: CATSDRDTKRHAYQETQYF
v_call: TRBV2; clone_size: few; d_call: NA; cdr3_length: 12; j_call: TRBJ1-5; cdr3_nt: TGTGCCAGCAGTGAATGGGGACAGCCCCAGCATTTT; cdr3_aa: CASSEWGQPQHF
v_call: TRBV12-3/TRBV12-4; clone_size: NA; d_call: NA; cdr3_length: 11; j_call: TRBJ1-2; cdr3_nt: TGTGCCAGCAGCCGAGACCGGTACTACACCTTC; cdr3_aa: CASSRDRYYTF
v_call: TRBV11-2; clone_size: NA; d_call: NA; cdr3_length: 15; j_call: TRBJ2-1; cdr3_nt: TGTGCCAGCAGCTTAGCTAGCGACAGGTACAATGAGCAGTTCTTC; cdr3_aa: CASSLASDRYNEQFF
v_call: TRBV6-5; clone_size: NA; d_call: NA; cdr3_length: 14; j_call: TRBJ1-6; cdr3_nt: TGTGCCAGCAGTTACACGCAGGGGTGGGCACCCCTCCACTTT; cdr3_aa: CASSYTQGWAPLHF